This T cell receptor (beta chain) was recovered during a study of cytomegalovirus exposure and HLA in healthy donors. Across the study: Most donors, roughly 77% of approximately 400 genotyped, fell in the Caucasian-associated ancestry cluster.

Researchers ran the PCR with 60 Vbeta and 13 Jbeta primers. Generated by immunoSEQ multiplex PCR, the TCRdb table keeps only in-frame clones and is missing some. The repertoire holds about 120,000 clones, with about 70% as singletons. This clone was picked up a small number of times. Its antigen remains unidentified. Broader study findings: TCR sequences were mostly rare, though some public TCRs occurred in many donors.

The TCR was taken from a woman in her 30s in good health and CMV-seronegative. The sequencing input was PBMCs.

The CDR3 DNA reads TGCAGCGGCTCGTTCGACAATTATGGCTACACCTTC. Its protein is CSGSFDNYGYTF. This chain links TRBV29-1 with TRBJ1-2; D not resolved. The germline V and J ends were trimmed by 7 bases and 5 bases, with 14 bases remaining between them. This CDR3 is 12 amino acids long. From germline, CDR1 is SQVTM and CDR2 ANQGSEA. The full variable domain, completed using reference TRBV29-1 and TRBJ1-2, is SAVISQKPSRDICQRGTSLTIQCQVDSQVTMMFWYRQQPGQSLTLIATANQGSEATYESGFVIDKFPISRPNLTFSTLTVSNMSPEDSSIYLCSGSFDNYGYTFGSGTRLTVV.